The subject of this entry is one T cell receptor (beta chain). The antigen remains unidentified. V shed 2 bases and J shed 6 bases, with 7 bases lying between them. The CDR3 consists of 12 residues. Germline CDR1 LGHNA, CDR2 YNFKEQ. PCR involved 60 Vbeta and 13 Jbeta primers. The method was immunoSEQ multiplex PCR; TCRdb's version includes in-frame clones alone and lacks a portion of them. In the table there are about 190,000 clones, roughly 80% of which are singletons. This specimen comes from a study of cytomegalovirus exposure and HLA in healthy donors. Broader study findings: Indistinguishability led to the exclusion of some V segments, TRBV6-2 and TRBV6-3 included. In an earlier analysis, about 87% or about 30%: the productive usage of most TCR beta V segments.

V usage is TRBV4-2 and J usage is TRBJ1-1, with no clear D. The TCR comes from a man aged 40-50 years in good health and CMV-seropositive. Sequenced material: PBMCs. The CDR3 spells CASSQLSAEAFF. DNA of the CDR3: TGTGCCAGCAGCCAATTATCCGCTGAAGCTTTCTTT.